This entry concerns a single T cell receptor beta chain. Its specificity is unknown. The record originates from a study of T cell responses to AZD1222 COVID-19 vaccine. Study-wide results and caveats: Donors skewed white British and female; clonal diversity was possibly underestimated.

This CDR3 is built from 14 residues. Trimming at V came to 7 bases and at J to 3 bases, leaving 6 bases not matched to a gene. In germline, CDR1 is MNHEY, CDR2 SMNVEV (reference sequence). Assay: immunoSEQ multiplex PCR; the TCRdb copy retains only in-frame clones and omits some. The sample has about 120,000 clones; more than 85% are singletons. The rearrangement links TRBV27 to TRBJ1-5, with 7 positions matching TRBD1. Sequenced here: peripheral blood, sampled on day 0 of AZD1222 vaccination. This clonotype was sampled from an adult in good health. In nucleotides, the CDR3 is TGTGCCAGCAAACCACAGGGGAACAATCAGCCCCAGCATTTT. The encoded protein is CASKPQGNNQPQHF.